This is a list of T cell receptor beta chains from one sample in a study of blood T cell repertoires in COVID-19. Clones were sequenced by immunoSEQ multiplex PCR, and TCRdb holds only the in-frame ones, with some missing. The data show 50,000 to 75,000 clones, with roughly 80% seen just once and roughly 21% held by the top ten. Sequencing was carried out using peripheral blood. Source of these receptors: a man older than 75 with active or convalescent COVID-19. Each CDR3 is given with its conserved first and last residue. The D gene is left open where the match is weak. Size is stated for part of the rows, as once, few or many counts, or as a class when the clone is expanded.

j_call | v_call | d_call | clone_size | cdr3_nt | cdr3_aa
TRBJ2-5 | TRBV6-5 | NA | NA | TGTGCCAGCAGTTATTTGGAGCACGACTTC | CASSYLEHDF
TRBJ1-2 | TRBV5-1 | TRBD1 | NA | TGCGCCAGCAGTTATCGGACAGGGAACTATGGCTACACCTTC | CASSYRTGNYGYTF
TRBJ2-7 | TRBV9 | NA | NA | TGTGCCAGCAGCGTCGCGACGGGACTCTACGAGCAGTACTTC | CASSVATGLYEQYF
TRBJ2-5 | TRBV19 | NA | NA | TGTGCCAGTGAGGGAGGTTCGAGGGAGACCCAGTACTTC | CASEGGSRETQYF
TRBJ1-2 | TRBV27 | TRBD1 | few | TGTGCCAGCAGTAAGACAGGGGAACGCGATGGCTACACCTTC | CASSKTGERDGYTF
TRBJ2-3 | TRBV27 | NA | NA | TGTGCCAGCAAAGTCACCTTAGCCGCAGATACGCAGTATTTT | CASKVTLAADTQYF
TRBJ2-7 | TRBV28 | NA | NA | TGTGCCAGCAGTTTGTCCGGGGAGGTCTACGAGCAGTACTTC | CASSLSGEVYEQYF
TRBJ2-5 | TRBV28 | TRBD2 | NA | TGTGCCAGCAGTTTACGGCGGGAGGGCCTTCGAGAGACCCAGTACTTC | CASSLRREGLRETQYF
TRBJ2-1 | TRBV28 | TRBD2 | few | TGTGCCAGCAGGGCCTTCGCGGGAGTGTTCTACAATGAGCAGTTCTTC | CASRAFAGVFYNEQFF
TRBJ2-2 | TRBV5-1 | NA | NA | TGCGCCAGCAGAGAGGGCTCGAACACCGGGGAGCTGTTTTTT | CASREGSNTGELFF
TRBJ2-1 | TRBV29-1 | NA | NA | TGCAGCGTCACATTTAGACAGGTCGATTGGGGCTTCTTC | CSVTFRQVDWGFF
TRBJ1-5 | TRBV5-1 | TRBD1 | NA | TGCGCCAGCAGCCTACAGGGGGCGGGCCAGCCCCAGCATTTT | CASSLQGAGQPQHF
TRBJ2-1 | TRBV28 | TRBD1 | NA | TGTGCCAGCAGTTCGGCGACGACAGGGACCTACAATGAGCAGTTCTTC | CASSSATTGTYNEQFF
TRBJ2-2 | TRBV18 | NA | NA | TGTGCCAGCTCACCCCTGACAGTACACACCGGGGAGCTGTTTTTT | CASSPLTVHTGELFF
TRBJ2-7 | TRBV3-1/TRBV3-2 | NA | NA | TGTGCCAGCAGCCTCAGGGGAGACCTCTACGAGCAGTACTTC | CASSLRGDLYEQYF
TRBJ1-2 | TRBV6-2/TRBV6-3 | NA | NA | TGTGCCAGCAGTCGGCGAGGGGGGGGCAACTATGGCTACACCTTC | CASSRRGGGNYGYTF
TRBJ2-3 | TRBV18 | TRBD2 | few | TGTGCCAGCTCACCCGAGAGCGGGGTCCCAGATACGCAGTATTTT | CASSPESGVPDTQYF
TRBJ2-5 | TRBV27 | NA | NA | TGTGCCAGCAGTTTAGGTAGAGAAGAGACCCAGTACTTC | CASSLGREETQYF